The 6 T cell receptor beta chains presented below share a single source sample, sequenced in a study of regulatory T cells in long-lasting Graves disease. CDR3-region Arm-PCR and iRepertoire HTBI primers produced the TCR beta libraries. TCRdb re-derived calls from the multiplex PCR reads in MiXCR, one entry per CDR3 protein. The sample lists 500,000 to 700,000 distinct CDR3 sequences; 15% to 20% were seen once. The time point is: newly diagnosed GD, antithyroid drugs for less than 3 months. PBMCs were the source of the RNA used for TCR sequencing. This sample also belongs to another study, concerning T cells in Graves' hyperthyroidism and ophthalmopathy.

This specimen was peripheral blood mononuclear cells (PBMCs), taken at new diagnosis, from a patient treated with antithyroid drugs. The origin of the receptors is a woman in her twenties or thirties with Graves disease.

This chain joins TRBV6-1 and TRBJ1-6; D call uncertain. Deletions cut 5 bases from V and 8 bases from J, with 16 bases between. Germline V CDR1 and CDR2: MNHNS, SASEGT. The CDR3 length is 15 residues. CDR3 in DNA: TGTGCCAGCAGTCCGACCGCGTCCGTAGATTCACCCCTCCACTTT. Residues: CASSPTASVDSPLHF.

This clonotype has at least ten counts. The J gene is TRBJ1-1, the V gene TRBV28, with D unresolved. Germline lookup yields CDR1 MDHEN and CDR2 SYDVKM. The CDR3 runs to 13 residues. V dropped 7 bases and J dropped 10 bases, with 19 bases sitting between them. The CDR3 nucleotides are TGTGCCAGCAATCAAAAGAGGAGTCAAGGAGCTTTCTTT. Protein sequence: CASNQKRSQGAFF. Complete variable domain (other parts from reference TRBV28 and TRBJ1-1): DVKVTQSSRYLVKRTGEKVFLECVQDMDHENMFWYRQDPGLGLRLIYFSYDVKMKEKGDIPEGYSVSREKKERFSLILESASTNQTSMYLCASNQKRSQGAFFGQGTRLTVV.

The rearrangement links TRBV3-1 to TRBJ2-1; the D call may be TRBD1 or TRBD2 (6 bases each). V lost 0 bases and J 9 bases, leaving 15 bases between the germline ends. Germline lookup yields CDR1 LGHDT and CDR2 YNNKEL (reference sequence). The CDR3 spans 15 residues. This CDR3 is CASSQEWSGGGEQFF. DNA of the CDR3: TGTGCCAGCAGCCAAGAGTGGAGCGGAGGGGGTGAGCAGTTCTTC.

There are a few counts of this clonotype. The rearrangement links TRBV3-1 to TRBJ1-2, with 9 bases that match TRBD1. This CDR3 is 14 amino acids long. The V gene end was trimmed by 4 bases and the J gene end by 8 bases; junction bases not matched to a gene: 8. CDR1 and CDR2 (germline): LGHDT, YNNKEL (reference sequence). The CDR3 loop is CASSPDRDREGYTF. CDR3 coding DNA: TGTGCCAGCAGCCCAGACCGGGACAGGGAAGGCTACACCTTC.

On this clonotype itself: Since no conserved phenylalanine or tryptophan closes the CDR3, a read error is the likely cause. The chain couples TRBV20-1 to TRBJ1-2, with 10 bases aligning to TRBD1. J gave up 1 base and V 3 bases, and 5 bases lay outside the gene matches. The CDR3 has 15 amino acids. Germline lookup yields CDR1 DFQATT and CDR2 SNEGSKA (reference sequence). This chain's CDR3 is CSARPGQGINYGYTL. CDR3 nucleotide sequence: TGCAGTGCTAGGCCGGGACAGGGGATTAACTATGGCTACACCCTC.

The chain combines TRBV30 with TRBJ1-1; TRBD1 might be the D (6 bases). The CDR3 loop spans 19 amino acids. Germline V gene lookup returns CDR1 GTSNPN and CDR2 SVGIG (reference sequence). The V end was cut by 0 bases, the J end by 0 bases, with 23 bases between. As DNA, the CDR3 is TGTGCCTGGAGTGTACGGTGGGCCATACAGACAGGTATGAACACTGAAGCTTTCTTT. It encodes CAWSVRWAIQTGMNTEAFF.